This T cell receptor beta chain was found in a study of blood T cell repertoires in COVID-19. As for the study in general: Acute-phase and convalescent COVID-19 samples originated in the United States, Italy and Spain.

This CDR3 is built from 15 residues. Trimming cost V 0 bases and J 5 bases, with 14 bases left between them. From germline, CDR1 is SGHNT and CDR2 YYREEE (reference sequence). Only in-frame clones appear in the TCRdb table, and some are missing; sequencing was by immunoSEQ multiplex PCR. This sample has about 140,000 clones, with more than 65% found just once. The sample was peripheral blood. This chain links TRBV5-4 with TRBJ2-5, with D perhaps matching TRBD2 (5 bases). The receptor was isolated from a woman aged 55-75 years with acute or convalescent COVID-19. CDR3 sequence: CASSLGPAGIETQYF. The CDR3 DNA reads TGTGCCAGCAGCTTGGGGCCGGCGGGTATTGAGACCCAGTACTTC.